Presented here are 7 T cell receptor beta chains from one specimen sequenced in a study of blood T cell repertoires in COVID-19. Clones were sequenced by immunoSEQ multiplex PCR, and TCRdb holds only the in-frame ones, with some missing. The sample holds around 190,000 clones, about four fifths seen once. The source material was peripheral blood. The source of these receptors is a man between 65 and 85 years old with active or convalescent COVID-19.

This clone was recorded once. The chain uses TRBV10-3 and TRBJ1-2; D may be TRBD1 (5 bases). The CDR3 covers 13 residues. Germline V gene data show CDR1 as ENHRY and CDR2 as SYGVKD. Between the trimmed V and J ends, which lost 6 bases and 3 bases, there was a span of 11 bases. The CDR3 sequence: CAIRVGADYGYTF. CDR3 sequence (DNA): TGTGCCATCAGGGTTGGGGCCGACTATGGCTACACCTTC.

V usage is TRBV6-5 and J usage is TRBJ1-1; TRBD1 might be the D (5 bases). The CDR3 consists of 14 residues. Germline V CDR1 and CDR2: MNHEY, SVGAGI. The V end was cut by 5 bases, the J end by 4 bases, with 14 bases between. Here the CDR3 reads CASSRNRIPTEAFF. The CDR3 bases are TGTGCCAGCAGTAGGAACAGGATCCCCACTGAAGCTTTCTTT.

The chain joins TRBV5-1 to TRBJ2-3, with 7 bases aligning to TRBD2. CDR3 length equals 17 residues. Germline V lookup: CDR1 SGHRS, CDR2 YFSETQ. V shed 4 bases and J 1 base; nucleotides not matched to a gene: 12. The CDR3 sequence: CASSLHDMAGGTDTQYF. DNA of the CDR3: TGCGCCAGCAGCCTTCACGACATGGCGGGAGGCACAGATACGCAGTATTTT.

The genes are TRBV10-3 and TRBJ1-4, with 7 positions matching TRBD1. There are 14 residues in the CDR3. Trimming at V came to 5 bases and at J to 5 bases, leaving 5 bases not matched to a gene. CDR1 ENHRY and CDR2 SYGVKD come from the germline V gene. CDR3 sequence: CAISSGTVNEKLFF. The CDR3 region has the DNA TGTGCCATCAGTTCCGGGACAGTGAATGAAAAACTGTTTTTT.

The gene calls are TRBV27 and TRBJ2-4, with TRBD2 matching over 7 bases. J gave up 8 bases and V 5 bases, and 6 bases lay outside the gene matches. Looked up from germline, CDR1 is MNHEY and CDR2 is SMNVEV (reference sequence). The CDR3 has 13 residues. CDR3 residues: CASSPTGGYIQYF. CDR3 sequence (DNA): TGTGCCAGCAGTCCTACGGGGGGTTACATTCAGTACTTC.

The gene calls are TRBV5-1 and TRBJ2-2, with 8 bases fitting TRBD2. The CDR3 covers 15 residues. Trimming took 4 bases from V and 0 from J; bases not matched to a gene: 2. Germline CDR1 reads SGHRS; CDR2 reads YFSETQ. CDR3 amino acids: CASSQRGTNTGELFF. Written as DNA, the CDR3 is TGCGCCAGCAGCCAGCGGGGGACGAACACCGGGGAGCTGTTTTTT.

The rearrangement joins TRBV7-9 to TRBJ2-2; D not resolved. Germline loops: CDR1 SEHNR, CDR2 FQNEAQ (reference sequence). Trimming left V 3 bases short and J 5 bases short, with 7 bases between. CDR3 size: 13 residues. The CDR3 sequence: CASSFSQTGELFF. In nucleotides, the CDR3 is TGTGCCAGCAGCTTCAGTCAGACCGGGGAGCTGTTTTTT.